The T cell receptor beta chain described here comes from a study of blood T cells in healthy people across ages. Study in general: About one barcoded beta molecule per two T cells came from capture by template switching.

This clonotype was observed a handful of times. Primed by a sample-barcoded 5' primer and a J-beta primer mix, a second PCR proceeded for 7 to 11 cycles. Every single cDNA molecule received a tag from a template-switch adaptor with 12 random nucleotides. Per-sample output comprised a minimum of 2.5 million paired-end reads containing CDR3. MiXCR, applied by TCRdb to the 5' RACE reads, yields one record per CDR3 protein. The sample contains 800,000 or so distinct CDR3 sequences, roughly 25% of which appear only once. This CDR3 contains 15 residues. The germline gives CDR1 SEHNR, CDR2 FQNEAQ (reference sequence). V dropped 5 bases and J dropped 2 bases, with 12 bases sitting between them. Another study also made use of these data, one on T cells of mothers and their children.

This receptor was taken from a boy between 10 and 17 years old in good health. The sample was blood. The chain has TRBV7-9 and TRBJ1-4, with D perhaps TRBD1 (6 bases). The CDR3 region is CASSTWTETNEKLFF. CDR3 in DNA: TGTGCCAGCAGCACCTGGACAGAGACTAATGAAAAACTGTTTTTT.